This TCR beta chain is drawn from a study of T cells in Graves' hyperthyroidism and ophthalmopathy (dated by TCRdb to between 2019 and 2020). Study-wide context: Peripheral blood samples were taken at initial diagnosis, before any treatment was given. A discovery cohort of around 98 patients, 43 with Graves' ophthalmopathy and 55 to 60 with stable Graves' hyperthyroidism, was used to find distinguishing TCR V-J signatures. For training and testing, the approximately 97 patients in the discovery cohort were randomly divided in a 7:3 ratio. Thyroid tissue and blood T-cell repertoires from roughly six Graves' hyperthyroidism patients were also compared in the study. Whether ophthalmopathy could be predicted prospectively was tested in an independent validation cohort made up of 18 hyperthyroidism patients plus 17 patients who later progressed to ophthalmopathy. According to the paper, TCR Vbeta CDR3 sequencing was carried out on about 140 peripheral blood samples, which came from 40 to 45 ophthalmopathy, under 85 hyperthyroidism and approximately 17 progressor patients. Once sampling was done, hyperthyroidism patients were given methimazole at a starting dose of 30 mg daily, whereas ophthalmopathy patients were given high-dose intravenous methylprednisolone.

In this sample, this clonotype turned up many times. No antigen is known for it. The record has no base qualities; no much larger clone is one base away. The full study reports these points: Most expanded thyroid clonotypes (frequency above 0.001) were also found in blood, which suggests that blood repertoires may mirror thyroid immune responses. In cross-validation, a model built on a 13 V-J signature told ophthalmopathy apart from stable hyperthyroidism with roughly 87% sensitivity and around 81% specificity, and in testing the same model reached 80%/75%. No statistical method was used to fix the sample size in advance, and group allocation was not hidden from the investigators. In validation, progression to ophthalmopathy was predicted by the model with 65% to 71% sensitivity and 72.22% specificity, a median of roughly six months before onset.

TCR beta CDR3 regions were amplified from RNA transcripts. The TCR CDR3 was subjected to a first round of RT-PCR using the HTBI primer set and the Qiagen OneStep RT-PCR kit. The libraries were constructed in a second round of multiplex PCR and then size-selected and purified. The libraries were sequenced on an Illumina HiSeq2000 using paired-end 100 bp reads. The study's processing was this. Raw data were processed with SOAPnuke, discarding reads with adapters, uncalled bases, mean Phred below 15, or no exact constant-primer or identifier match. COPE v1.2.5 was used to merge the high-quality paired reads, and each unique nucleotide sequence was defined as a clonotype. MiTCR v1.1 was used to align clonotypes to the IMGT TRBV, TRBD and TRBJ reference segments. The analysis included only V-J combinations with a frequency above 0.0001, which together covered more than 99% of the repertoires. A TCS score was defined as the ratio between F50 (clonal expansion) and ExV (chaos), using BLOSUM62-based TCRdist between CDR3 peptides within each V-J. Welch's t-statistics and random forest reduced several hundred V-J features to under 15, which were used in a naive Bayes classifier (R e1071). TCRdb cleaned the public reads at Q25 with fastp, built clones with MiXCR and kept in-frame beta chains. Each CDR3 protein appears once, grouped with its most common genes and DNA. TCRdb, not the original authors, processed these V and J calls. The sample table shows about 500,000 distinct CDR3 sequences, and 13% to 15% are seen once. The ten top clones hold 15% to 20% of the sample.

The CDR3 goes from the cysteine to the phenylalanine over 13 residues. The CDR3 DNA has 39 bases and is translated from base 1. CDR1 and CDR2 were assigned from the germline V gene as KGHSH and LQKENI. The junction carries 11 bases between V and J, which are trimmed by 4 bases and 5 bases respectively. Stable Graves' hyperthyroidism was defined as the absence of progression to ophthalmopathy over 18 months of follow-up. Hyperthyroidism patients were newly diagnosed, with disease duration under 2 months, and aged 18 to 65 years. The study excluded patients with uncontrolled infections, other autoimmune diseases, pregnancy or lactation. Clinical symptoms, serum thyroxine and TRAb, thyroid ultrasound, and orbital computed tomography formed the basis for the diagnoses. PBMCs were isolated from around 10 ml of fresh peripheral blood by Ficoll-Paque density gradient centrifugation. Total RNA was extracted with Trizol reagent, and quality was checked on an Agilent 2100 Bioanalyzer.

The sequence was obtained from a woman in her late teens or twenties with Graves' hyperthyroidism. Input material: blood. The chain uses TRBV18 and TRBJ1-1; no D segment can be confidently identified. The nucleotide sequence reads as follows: TGTGCCAGCTCACAAACGGGAGGAACTGAAGCTTTCTTT. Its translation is CASSQTGGTEAFF.